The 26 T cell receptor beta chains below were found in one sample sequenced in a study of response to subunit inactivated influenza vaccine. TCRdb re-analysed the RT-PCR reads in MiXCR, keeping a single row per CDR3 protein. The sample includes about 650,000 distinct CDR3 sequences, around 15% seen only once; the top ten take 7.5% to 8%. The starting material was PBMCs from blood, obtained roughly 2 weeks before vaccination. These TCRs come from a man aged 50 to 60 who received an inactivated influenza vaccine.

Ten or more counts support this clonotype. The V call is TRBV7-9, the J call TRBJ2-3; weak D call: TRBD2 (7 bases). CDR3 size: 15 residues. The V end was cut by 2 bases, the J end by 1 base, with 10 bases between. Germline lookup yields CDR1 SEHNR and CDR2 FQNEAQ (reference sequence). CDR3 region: CASSLTGGRTDTQYF. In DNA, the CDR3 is TGTGCCAGCAGCTTAACGGGGGGCCGCACAGATACGCAGTATTTT.

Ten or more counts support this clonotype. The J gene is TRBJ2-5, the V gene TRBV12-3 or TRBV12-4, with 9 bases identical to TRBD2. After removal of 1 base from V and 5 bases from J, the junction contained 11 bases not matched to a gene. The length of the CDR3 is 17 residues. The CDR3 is CASSLGIAGAPGETQYF. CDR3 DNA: TGTGCCAGCAGTTTAGGGATAGCGGGAGCCCCCGGGGAGACCCAGTACTTC.

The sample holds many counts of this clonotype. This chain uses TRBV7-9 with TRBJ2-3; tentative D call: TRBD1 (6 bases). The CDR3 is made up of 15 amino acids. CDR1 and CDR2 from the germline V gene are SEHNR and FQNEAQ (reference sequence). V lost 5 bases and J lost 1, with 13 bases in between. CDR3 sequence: CASSPRGSGTDTQYF. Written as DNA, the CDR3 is TGTGCCAGCAGCCCCAGGGGTAGCGGCACAGATACGCAGTATTTT.

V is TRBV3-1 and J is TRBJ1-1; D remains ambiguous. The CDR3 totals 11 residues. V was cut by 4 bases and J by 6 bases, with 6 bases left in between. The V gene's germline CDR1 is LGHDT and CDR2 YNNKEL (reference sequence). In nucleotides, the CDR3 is TGTGCCAGCAGCCGAAGCTCTGAAGCTTTCTTT. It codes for CASSRSSEAFF.

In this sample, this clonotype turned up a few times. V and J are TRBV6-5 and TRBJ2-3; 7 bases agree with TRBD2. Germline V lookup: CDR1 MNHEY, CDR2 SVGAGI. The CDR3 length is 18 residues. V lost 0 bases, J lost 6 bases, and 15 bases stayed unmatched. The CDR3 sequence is CASSYSPGRGLGQDTQYF. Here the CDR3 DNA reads TGTGCCAGCAGTTACTCGCCCGGGCGGGGGTTGGGCCAGGATACGCAGTATTTT.

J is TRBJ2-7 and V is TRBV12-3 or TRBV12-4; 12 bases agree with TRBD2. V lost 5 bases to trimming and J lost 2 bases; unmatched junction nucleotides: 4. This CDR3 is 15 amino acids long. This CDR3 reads CASSGGLAGTYEQYF. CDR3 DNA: TGTGCCAGCAGTGGAGGACTAGCGGGAACCTACGAGCAGTACTTC.

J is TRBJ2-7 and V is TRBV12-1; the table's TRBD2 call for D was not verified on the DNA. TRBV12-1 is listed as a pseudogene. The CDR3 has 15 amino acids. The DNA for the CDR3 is TGTGCCAGCATGAAAGGGGCTAGCGGGACCTACGAGCAGTACTTC. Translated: CASMKGASGTYEQYF.

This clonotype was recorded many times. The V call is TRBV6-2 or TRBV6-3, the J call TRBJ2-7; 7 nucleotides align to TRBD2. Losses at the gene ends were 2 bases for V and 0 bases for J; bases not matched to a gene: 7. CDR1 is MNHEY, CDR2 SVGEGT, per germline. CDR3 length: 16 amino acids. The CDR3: CASSYHLGRSSYEQYF. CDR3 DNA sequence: TGTGCCAGCAGTTACCATCTCGGGAGGAGCTCCTACGAGCAGTACTTC.

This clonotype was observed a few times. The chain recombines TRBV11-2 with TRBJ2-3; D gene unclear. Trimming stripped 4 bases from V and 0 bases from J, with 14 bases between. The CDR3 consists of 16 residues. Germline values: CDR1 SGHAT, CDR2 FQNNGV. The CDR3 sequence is CASSSRVLSSTDTQYF. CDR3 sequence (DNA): TGTGCCAGCAGCTCCCGAGTGCTCTCTAGCACAGATACGCAGTATTTT.

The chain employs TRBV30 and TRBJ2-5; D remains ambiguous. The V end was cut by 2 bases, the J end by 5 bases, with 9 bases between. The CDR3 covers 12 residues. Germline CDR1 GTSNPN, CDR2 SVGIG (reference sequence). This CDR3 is CAWSMFHETQYF. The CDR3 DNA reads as TGTGCCTGGAGTATGTTTCATGAGACCCAGTACTTC. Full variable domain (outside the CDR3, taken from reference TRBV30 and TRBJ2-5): SQTIHQWPATLVQPVGSPLSLECTVEGTSNPNLYWYRQAAGRGLQLLFYSVGIGQISSEVPQNLSASRPQDRQFILSSKKLLLSDSGFYLCAWSMFHETQYFGPGTRLLVL.

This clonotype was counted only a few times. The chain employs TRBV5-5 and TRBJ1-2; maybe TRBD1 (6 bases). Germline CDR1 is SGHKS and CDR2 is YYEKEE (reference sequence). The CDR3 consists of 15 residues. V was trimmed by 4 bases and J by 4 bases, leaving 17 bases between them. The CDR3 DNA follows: TGTGCCAGCAGCCCCTCCTTCAGGGACATCTATGGCTACACCTTC. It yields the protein CASSPSFRDIYGYTF.

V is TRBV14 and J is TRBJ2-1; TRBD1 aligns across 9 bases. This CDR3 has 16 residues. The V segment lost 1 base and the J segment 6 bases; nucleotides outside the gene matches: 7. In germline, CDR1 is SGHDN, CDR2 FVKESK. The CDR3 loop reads CASSQGRQGGVNEQFF. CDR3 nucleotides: TGTGCCAGCAGCCAAGGAAGACAGGGGGGAGTCAATGAGCAGTTCTTC. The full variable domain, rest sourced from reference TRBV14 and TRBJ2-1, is EAGVTQFPSHSVIEKGQTVTLRCDPISGHDNLYWYRRVMGKEIKFLLHFVKESKQDESGMPNNRFLAERTGGTYSTLKVQPAELEDSGVYFCASSQGRQGGVNEQFFGPGTRLTVL.

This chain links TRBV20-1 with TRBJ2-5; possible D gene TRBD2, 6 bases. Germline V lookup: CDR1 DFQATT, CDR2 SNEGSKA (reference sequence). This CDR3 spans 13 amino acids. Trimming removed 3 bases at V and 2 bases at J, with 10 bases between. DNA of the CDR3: TGCAGTGCTAGTCTGCGGGATCAAGAGACCCAGTACTTC. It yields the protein CSASLRDQETQYF.

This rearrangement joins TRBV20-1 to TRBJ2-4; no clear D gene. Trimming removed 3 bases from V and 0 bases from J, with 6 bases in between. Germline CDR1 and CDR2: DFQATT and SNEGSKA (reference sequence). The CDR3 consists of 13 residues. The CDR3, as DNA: TGCAGTGCTAGGGTGGTAGCCAAAAACATTCAGTACTTC. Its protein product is CSARVVAKNIQYF.

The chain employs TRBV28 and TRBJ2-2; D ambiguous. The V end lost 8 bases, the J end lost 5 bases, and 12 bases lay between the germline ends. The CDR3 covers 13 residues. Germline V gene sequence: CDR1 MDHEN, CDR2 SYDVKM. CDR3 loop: CASCYLLTGELFF. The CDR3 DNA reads TGTGCCAGCTGTTATTTATTAACCGGGGAGCTGTTTTTT.

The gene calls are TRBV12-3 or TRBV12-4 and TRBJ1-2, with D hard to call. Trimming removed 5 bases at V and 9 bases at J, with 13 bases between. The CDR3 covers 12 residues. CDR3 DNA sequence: TGTGCCAGCAGTCGCGACCTGTGGAGCTACACCTTC. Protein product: CASSRDLWSYTF.

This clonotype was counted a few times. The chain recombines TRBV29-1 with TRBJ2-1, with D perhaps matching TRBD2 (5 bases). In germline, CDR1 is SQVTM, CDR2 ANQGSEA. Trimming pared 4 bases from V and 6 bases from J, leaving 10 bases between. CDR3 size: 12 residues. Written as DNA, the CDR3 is TGCAGCGTTGCGTCTAGCTTCAATGAGCAGTTCTTC. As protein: CSVASSFNEQFF.

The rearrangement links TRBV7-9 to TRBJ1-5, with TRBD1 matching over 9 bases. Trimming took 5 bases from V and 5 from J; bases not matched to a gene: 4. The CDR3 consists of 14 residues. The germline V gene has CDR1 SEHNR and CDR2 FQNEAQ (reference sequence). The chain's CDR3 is CASSHDRGDQPQHF. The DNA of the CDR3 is TGTGCCAGCAGCCACGACAGGGGGGATCAGCCCCAGCATTTT.

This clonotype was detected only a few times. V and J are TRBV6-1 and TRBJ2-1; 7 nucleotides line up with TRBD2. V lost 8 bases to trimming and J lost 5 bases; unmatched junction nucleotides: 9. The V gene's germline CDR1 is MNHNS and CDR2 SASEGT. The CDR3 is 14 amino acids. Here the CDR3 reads CASEKTSSNNEQFF. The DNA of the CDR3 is TGTGCCAGCGAAAAGACTAGCAGCAACAATGAGCAGTTCTTC.

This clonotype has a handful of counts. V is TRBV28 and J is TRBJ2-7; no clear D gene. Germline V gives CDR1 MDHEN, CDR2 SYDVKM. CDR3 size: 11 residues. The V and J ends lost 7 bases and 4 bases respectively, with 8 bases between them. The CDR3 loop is CASNRLYEQYF. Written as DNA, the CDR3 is TGTGCCAGCAATCGACTTTACGAGCAGTACTTC.

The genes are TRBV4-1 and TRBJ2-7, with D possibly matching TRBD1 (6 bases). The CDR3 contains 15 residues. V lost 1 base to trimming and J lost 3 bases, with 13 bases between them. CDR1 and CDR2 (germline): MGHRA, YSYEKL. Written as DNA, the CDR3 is TGCGCCAGCAGCCAAGGACAGGCCTCCGACTACGAGCAGTACTTC. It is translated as CASSQGQASDYEQYF.

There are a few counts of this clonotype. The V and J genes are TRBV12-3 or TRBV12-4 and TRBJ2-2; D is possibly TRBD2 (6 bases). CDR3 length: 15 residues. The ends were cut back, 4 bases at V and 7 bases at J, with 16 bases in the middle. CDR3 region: CASSWAGSTGGELFF. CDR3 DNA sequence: TGTGCCAGCAGTTGGGCGGGATCTACGGGCGGGGAGCTGTTTTTT.

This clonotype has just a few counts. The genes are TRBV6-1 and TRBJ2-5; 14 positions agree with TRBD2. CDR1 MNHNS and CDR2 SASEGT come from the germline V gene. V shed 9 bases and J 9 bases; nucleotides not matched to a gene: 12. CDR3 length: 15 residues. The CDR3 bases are TGTGCCAGAAAGACTAGCGGGGGGGGATCGTTGGCCCAGTACTTC. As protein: CARKTSGGGSLAQYF.

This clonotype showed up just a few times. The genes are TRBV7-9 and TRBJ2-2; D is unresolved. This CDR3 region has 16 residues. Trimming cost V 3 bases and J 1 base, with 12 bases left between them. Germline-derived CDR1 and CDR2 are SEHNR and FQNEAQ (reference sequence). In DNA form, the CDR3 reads TGTGCCAGCAGCTTTCGACAACAGATGAACACCGGGGAGCTGTTTTTT. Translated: CASSFRQQMNTGELFF.

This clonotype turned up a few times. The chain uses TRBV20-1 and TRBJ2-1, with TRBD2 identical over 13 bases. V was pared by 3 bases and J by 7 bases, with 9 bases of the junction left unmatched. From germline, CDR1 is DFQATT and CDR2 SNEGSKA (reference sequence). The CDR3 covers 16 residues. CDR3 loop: CSASGWTSGSGNEQFF. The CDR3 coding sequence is TGCAGTGCTAGCGGCTGGACTAGCGGGAGTGGAAATGAGCAGTTCTTC.

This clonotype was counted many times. This chain's CDR3 is CASSFSRDTEAFF. In DNA, the CDR3 is TGTGCCAGCAGCTTTTCGAGGGACACTGAAGCTTTCTTT. The genes are TRBV7-6 and TRBJ1-1; D is ambiguous. Germline CDR1 is SGHVS and CDR2 is FNYEAQ. V lost 3 bases and J 3 bases, leaving 8 bases between the germline ends. This CDR3 spans 13 amino acids.